The clone carrying this T cell receptor (beta chain) was observed at least ten times. Relative to the germline gene, one junction end is altered; a read error may explain this. Time point here: newly diagnosed GD, antithyroid drugs for less than 3 months. Extracted PBMC RNA gave rise to the TCR library. Tubes containing EDTA received around 9.9 milliliters of drawn peripheral blood. Germline V gene lookup returns CDR1 SGHRS and CDR2 YFSETQ. The CDR3 contains 14 residues. The sample belongs to a study of regulatory T cells in long-lasting Graves disease. Investigators prepared the TCR beta libraries by applying iRepertoire HTBI primers and Arm-PCR of CDR3 regions. MiXCR was run by TCRdb on the multiplex PCR reads, yielding one entry per CDR3 protein. The data contain under 450,000 distinct CDR3 sequences, around 16% of them singletons. This sample also appeared in a second study, on T cells in Graves' hyperthyroidism and ophthalmopathy.

The gene calls are TRBV5-1 and TRBJ2-7; 8 bases line up with TRBD1. The source material was peripheral blood mononuclear cells (PBMCs), sampled at new diagnosis, from a patient treated with antithyroid drugs. The clonotype comes from a woman under 30 with Graves disease. CDR3 sequence reads: CASSLGQGLGEQYF. In DNA, the CDR3 is TGTGCCAGCAGCTTAGGACAGGGCCTGGGGGAGCAGTACTTC.